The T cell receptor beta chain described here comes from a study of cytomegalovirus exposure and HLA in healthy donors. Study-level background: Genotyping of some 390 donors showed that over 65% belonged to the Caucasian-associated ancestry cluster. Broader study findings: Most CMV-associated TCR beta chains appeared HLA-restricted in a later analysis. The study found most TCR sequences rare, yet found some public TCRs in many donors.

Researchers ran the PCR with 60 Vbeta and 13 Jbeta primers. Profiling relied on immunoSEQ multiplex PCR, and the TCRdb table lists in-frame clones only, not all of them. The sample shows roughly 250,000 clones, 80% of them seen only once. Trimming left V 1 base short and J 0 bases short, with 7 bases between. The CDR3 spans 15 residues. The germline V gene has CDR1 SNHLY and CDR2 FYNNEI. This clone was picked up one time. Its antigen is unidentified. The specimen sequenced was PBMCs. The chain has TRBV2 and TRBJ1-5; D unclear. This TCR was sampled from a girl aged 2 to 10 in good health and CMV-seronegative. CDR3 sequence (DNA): TGTGCCAGCAGTGAAGATGCAGGTAGCAATCAGCCCCAGCATTTT. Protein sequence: CASSEDAGSNQPQHF. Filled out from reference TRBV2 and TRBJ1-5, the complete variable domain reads EPEVTQTPSHQVTQMGQEVILRCVPISNHLYFYWYRQILGQKVEFLVSFYNNEISEKSEIFDDQFSVERPDGSNFTLKIRSTKLEDSAMYFCASSEDAGSNQPQHFGDGTRLSIL.